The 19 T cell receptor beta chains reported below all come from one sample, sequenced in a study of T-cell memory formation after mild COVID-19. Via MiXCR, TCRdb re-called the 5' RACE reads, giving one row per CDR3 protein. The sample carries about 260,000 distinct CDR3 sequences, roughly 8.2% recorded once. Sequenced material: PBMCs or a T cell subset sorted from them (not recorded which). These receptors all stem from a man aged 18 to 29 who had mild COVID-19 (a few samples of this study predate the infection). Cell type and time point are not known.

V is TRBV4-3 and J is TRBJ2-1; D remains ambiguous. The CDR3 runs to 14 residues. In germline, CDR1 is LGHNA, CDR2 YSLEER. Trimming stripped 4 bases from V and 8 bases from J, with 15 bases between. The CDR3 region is CASSPRLGLDEQFF. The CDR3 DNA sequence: TGCGCCAGCAGCCCCCGACTCGGGCTGGATGAGCAGTTCTTC.

The CDR3 DNA follows: TGTGCCAGCAGCTTATGGGCAGAGATCTTTAGGGGCACCTTC. The encoded protein is CASSLWAEIFRGTF. The chain recombines TRBV7-2 with TRBJ1-2; tentative D call: TRBD1 (5 bases). Germline CDR1 and CDR2: SGHTA and FQGNSA. Trimming left V 2 bases short and J 13 bases short, with 20 bases between. The CDR3 is 14 amino acids.

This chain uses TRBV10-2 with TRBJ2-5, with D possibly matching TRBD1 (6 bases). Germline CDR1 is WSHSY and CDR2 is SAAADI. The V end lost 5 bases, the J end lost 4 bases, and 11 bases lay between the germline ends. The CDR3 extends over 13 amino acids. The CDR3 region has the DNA TGCGCCAGCAGTTATGACAGGCGAGAGACCCAGTACTTC. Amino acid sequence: CASSYDRRETQYF.

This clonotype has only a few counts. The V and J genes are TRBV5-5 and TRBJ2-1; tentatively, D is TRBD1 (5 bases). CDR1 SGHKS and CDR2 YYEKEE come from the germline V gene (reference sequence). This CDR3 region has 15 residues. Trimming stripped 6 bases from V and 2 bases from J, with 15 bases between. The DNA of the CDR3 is TGTGCCAGCATGCAGGGCGTCCAAGCCTACAATGAGCAGTTCTTC. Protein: CASMQGVQAYNEQFF.

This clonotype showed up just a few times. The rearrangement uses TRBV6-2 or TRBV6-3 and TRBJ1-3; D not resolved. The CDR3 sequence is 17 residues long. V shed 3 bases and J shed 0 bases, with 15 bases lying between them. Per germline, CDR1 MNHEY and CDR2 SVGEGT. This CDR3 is CASSYLPTGGSGNTIYF. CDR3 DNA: TGTGCCAGCAGTTATCTCCCCACTGGCGGCTCTGGAAACACCATATATTTT.

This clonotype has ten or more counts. The CDR3 reads CASSPTSEETQYF. In DNA, the CDR3 is TGCGCCAGCAGCCCGACTAGTGAGGAGACCCAGTACTTC. The J gene is TRBJ2-5, the V gene TRBV5-1; TRBD2 might be the D (6 bases). This CDR3 region has 13 residues. V was pared by 4 bases and J by 5 bases, with 12 bases between. Germline CDR1 and CDR2: SGHRS and YFSETQ. The full variable domain, its missing parts supplied by reference TRBV5-1 and TRBJ2-5, is KAGVTQTPRYLIKTRGQQVTLSCSPISGHRSVSWYQQTPGQGLQFLFEYFSETQRNKGNFPGRFSGRQFSNSRSEMNVSTLELGDSALYLCASSPTSEETQYFGPGTRLLVL.

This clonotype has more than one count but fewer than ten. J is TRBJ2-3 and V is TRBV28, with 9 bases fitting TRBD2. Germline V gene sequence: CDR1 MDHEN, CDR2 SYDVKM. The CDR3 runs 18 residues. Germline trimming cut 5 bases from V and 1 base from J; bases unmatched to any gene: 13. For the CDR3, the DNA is TGTGCCAGCAGTCCGGGACCAGCGGGGGGCGGAGGCACAGATACGCAGTATTTT. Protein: CASSPGPAGGGGTDTQYF. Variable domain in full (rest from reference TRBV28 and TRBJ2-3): DVKVTQSSRYLVKRTGEKVFLECVQDMDHENMFWYRQDPGLGLRLIYFSYDVKMKEKGDIPEGYSVSREKKERFSLILESASTNQTSMYLCASSPGPAGGGGTDTQYFGPGTRLTVL.

The CDR3 loop is CASSPGIVADTQYF. CDR3 nucleotide sequence: TGTGCCAGCAGCCCAGGGATAGTTGCAGATACGCAGTATTTT. This chain connects TRBV7-2 to TRBJ2-3, with a tentative D call TRBD1 (5 bases). Between the trimmed V and J ends, which lost 5 bases and 4 bases, there was a span of 13 bases. This CDR3 contains 14 residues. CDR1 and CDR2 (germline): SGHTA, FQGNSA.

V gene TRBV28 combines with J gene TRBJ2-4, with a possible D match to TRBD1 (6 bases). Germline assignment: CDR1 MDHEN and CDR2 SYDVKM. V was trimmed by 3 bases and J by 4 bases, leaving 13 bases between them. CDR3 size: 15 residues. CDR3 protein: CASSFYPGEKNIQYF. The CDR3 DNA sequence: TGTGCCAGCAGTTTTTATCCAGGGGAAAAAAACATTCAGTACTTC. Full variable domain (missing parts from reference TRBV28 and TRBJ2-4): DVKVTQSSRYLVKRTGEKVFLECVQDMDHENMFWYRQDPGLGLRLIYFSYDVKMKEKGDIPEGYSVSREKKERFSLILESASTNQTSMYLCASSFYPGEKNIQYFGAGTRLSVL.

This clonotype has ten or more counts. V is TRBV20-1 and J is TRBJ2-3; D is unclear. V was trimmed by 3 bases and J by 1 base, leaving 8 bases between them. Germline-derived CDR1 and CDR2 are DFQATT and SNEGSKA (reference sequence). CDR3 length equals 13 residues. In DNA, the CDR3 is TGCAGTGCTAGGACCCCCGGCACAGATACGCAGTATTTT. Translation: CSARTPGTDTQYF.

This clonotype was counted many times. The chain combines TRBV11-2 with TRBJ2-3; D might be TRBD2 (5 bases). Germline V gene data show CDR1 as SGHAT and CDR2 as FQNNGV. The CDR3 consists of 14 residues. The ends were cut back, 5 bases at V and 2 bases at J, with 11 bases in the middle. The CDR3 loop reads CASSPAGFTDTQYF. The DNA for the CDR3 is TGTGCCAGCAGCCCGGCGGGCTTCACAGATACGCAGTATTTT.

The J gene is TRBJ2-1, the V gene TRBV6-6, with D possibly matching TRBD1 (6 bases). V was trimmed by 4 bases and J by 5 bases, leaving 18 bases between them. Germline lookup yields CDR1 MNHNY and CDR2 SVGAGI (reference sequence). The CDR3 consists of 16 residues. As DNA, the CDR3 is TGTGCCAGCAGTTTCCAGGGGTCCCCCCCAAACAATGAGCAGTTCTTC. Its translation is CASSFQGSPPNNEQFF.

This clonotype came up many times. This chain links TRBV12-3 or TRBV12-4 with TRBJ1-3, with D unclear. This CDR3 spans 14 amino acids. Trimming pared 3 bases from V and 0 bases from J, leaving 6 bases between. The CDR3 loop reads CASSFSVSGNTIYF. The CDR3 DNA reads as TGTGCCAGCAGTTTTTCGGTCTCTGGAAACACCATATATTTT.

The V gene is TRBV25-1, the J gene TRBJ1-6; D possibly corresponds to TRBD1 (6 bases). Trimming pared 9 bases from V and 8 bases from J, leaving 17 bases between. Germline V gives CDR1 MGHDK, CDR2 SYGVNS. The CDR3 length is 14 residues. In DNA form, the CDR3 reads TGTGCCAGGAGGAAGGGGGTTTTTGATTCACCCCTCCACTTT. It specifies CARRKGVFDSPLHF.

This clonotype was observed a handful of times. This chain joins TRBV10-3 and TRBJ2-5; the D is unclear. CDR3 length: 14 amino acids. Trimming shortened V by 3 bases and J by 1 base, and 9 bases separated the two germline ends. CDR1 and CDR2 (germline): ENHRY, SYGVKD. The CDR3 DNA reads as TGTGCCATCAGTGACGAACCCCGCCAAGAGACCCAGTACTTC. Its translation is CAISDEPRQETQYF.

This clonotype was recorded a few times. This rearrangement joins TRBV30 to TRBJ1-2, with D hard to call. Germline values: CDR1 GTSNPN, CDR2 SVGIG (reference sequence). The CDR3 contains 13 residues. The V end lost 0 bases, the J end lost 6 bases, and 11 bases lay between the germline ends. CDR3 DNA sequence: TGTGCCTGGAGTGTTTGGCCTTTGGATGGCTACACCTTC. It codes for CAWSVWPLDGYTF.

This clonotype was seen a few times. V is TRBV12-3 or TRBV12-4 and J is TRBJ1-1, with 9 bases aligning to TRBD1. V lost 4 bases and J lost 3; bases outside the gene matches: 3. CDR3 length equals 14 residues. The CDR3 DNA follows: TGTGCCAGCAGTTCGGGACAGGGTCACACTGAAGCTTTCTTT. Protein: CASSSGQGHTEAFF.

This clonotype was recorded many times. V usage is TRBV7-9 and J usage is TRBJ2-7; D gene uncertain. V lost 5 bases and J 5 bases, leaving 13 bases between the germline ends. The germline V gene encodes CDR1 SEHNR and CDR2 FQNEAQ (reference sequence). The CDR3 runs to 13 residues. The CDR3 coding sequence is TGTGCCAGCAGCGCCGGGCCCCGGGACGAGCAGTACTTC. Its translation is CASSAGPRDEQYF. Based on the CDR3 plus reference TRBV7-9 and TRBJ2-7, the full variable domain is DTGVSQNPRHKITKRGQNVTFRCDPISEHNRLYWYRQTLGQGPEFLTYFQNEAQLEKSRLLSDRFSAERPKGSFSTLEIQRTEQGDSAMYLCASSAGPRDEQYFGPGTRLTVT.

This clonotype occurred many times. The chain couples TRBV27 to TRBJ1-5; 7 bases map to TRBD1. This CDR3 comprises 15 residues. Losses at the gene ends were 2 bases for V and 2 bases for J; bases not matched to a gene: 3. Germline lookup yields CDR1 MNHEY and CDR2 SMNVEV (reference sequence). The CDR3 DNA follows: TGTGCCAGCAGTTTAGACAGGGTTGGCAATCAGCCCCAGCATTTT. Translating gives CASSLDRVGNQPQHF.